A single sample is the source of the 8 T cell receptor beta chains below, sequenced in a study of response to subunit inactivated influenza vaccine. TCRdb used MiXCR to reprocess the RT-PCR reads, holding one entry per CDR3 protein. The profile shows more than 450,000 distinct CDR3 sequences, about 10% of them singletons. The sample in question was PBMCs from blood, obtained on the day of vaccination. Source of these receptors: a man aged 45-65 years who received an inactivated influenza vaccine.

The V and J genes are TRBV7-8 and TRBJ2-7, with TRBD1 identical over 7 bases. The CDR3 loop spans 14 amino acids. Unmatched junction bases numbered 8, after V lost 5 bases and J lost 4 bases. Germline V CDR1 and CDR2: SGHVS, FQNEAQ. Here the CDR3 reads CASSQKKTGYEQYF. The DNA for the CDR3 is TGTGCCAGCAGCCAAAAGAAGACAGGGTACGAGCAGTACTTC.

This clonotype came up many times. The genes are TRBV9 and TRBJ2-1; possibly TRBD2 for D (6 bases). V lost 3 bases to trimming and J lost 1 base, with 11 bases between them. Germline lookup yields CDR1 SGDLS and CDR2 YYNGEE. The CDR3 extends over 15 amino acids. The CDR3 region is CASSAAGPSYNEQFF. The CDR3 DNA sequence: TGTGCCAGCAGCGCGGCGGGACCATCCTACAATGAGCAGTTCTTC.

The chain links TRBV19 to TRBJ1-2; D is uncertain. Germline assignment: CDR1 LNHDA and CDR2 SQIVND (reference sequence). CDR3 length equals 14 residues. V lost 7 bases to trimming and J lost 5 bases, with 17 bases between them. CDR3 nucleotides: TGTGCCAGTAAAGCCGGACGGAATCTATATGGCTACACCTTC. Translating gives CASKAGRNLYGYTF. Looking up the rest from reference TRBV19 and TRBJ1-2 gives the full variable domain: DGGITQSPKYLFRKEGQNVTLSCEQNLNHDAMYWYRQDPGQGLRLIYYSQIVNDFQKGDIAEGYSVSREKKESFPLTVTSAQKNPTAFYLCASKAGRNLYGYTFGSGTRLTVV.

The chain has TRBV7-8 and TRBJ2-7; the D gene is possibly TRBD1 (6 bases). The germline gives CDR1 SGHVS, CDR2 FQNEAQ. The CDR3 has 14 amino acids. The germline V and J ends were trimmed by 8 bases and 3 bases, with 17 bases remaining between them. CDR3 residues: CASQKGVNLYEQYF. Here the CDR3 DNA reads TGTGCCAGCCAAAAGGGGGTCAATCTCTACGAGCAGTACTTC.

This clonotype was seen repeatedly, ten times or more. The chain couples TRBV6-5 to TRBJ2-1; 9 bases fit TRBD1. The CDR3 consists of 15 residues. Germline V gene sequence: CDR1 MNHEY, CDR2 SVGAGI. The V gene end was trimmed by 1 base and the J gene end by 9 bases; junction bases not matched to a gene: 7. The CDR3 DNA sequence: TGTGCCAGCAGTTACTTCTACTCGACAGGGGGTGAGCAGTTCTTC. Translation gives CASSYFYSTGGEQFF.

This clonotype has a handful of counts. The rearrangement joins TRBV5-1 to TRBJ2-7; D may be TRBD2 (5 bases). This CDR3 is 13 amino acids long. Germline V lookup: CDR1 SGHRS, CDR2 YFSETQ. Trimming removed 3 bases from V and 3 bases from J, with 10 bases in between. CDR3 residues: CASSWGAGYEQYF. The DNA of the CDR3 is TGCGCCAGCAGCTGGGGAGCTGGCTACGAGCAGTACTTC.

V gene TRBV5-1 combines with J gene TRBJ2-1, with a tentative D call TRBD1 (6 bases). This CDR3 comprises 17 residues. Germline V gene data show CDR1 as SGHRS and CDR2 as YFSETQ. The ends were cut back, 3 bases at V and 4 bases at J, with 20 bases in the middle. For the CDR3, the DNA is TGCGCCAGCAGCTCGCTTCCTTCTGGACAGTTATACAATGAGCAGTTCTTC. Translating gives CASSSLPSGQLYNEQFF.

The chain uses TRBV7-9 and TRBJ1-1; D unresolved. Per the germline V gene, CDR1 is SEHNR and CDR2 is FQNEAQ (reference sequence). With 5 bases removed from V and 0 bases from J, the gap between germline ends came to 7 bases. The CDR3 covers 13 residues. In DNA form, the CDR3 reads TGTGCCAGCAGCCGGTGGATGAACACTGAAGCTTTCTTT. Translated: CASSRWMNTEAFF.